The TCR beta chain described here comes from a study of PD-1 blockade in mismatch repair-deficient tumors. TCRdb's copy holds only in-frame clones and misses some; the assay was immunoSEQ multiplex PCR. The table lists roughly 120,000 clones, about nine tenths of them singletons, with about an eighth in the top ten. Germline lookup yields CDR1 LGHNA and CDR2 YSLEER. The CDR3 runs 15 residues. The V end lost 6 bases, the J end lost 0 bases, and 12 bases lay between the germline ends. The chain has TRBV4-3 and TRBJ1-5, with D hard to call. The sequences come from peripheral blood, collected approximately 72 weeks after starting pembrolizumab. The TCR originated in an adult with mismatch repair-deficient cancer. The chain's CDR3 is CASRVRENSNQPQHF. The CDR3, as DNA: TGCGCCAGCAGAGTACGGGAGAATAGCAATCAGCCCCAGCATTTT.